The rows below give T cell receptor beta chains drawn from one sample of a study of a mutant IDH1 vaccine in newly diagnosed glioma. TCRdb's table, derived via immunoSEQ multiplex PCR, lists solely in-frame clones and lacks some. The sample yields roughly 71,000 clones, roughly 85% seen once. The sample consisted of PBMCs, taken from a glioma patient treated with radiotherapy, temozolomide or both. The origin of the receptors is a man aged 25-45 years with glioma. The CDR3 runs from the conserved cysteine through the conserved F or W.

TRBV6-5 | CASRGQGYTDTQYF
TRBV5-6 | CASSFRARGETQYF
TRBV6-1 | CASSSQPYF
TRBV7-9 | CASSLGTSGGAGETQYF
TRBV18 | CASSPPRGPRTDTQYF
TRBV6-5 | CASRNRGSTEAFF
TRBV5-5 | CASSLLLGPTGYNSPLHF
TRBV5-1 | CASSHRLAGEHNEQFF
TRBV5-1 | CASSNPQRLVSGYTF
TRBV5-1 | CASSLGTSGGAYEQYF
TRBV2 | CASSVRAYNEQFF
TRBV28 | CASSLLPMGGNYGYTF
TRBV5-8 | CASSLGRGNGNTIYF
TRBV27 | CASRARTDLNTEAFF
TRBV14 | CASSLDGTRTYEQYF
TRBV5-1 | CASSLAGQGHEKLFF
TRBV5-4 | CASSLSGTDNEQFF
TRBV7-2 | CASSLRAEMNTEAFF
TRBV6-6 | CASSYSGSTGHGYTF
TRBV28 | CASRNLYEQYF
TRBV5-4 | CATARQGPNYGYTF
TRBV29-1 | CSVSTGMNTEAFF
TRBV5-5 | CASSLGGLYNEQFF
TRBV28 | CASSSRTGLYEQYF
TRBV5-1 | CASSLGGNYGYTF
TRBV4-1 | CASSQDRAHYGYTF
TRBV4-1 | CASSHQDQSYEQYF
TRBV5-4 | CASSLRSLAGGPAYEQYF
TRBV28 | CASSLGTGSYGYTF
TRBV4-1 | CASSQYGTGGAMDYGYTF
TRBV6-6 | CASSHYRALSGNTIYF
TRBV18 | CASSPRGNTEAFF
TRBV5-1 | CASSLGPINSPLHF
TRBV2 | CASRPGGTDTQYF
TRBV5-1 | CASSSRQGEDNSPLHF
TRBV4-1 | CASSQDRNSGETQYF
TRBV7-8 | CASSASGQGFFLIQPQHF
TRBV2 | CASMTGGNSPLHF
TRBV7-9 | CASSFLVGATNEKLFF
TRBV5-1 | CASSLERNSPLHF
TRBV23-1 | CASSQRPGRATKANYGYTF